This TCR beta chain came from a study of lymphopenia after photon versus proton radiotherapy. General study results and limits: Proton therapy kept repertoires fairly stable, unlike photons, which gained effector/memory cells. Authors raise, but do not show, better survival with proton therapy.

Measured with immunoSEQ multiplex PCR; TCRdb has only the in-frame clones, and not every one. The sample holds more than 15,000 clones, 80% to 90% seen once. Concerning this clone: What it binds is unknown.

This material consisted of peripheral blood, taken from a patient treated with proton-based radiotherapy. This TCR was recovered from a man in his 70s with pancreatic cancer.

CDR3 sequence (DNA): TGCGCCAGCAGTGACGGGACCGAGACCAATTCACCCCTCCACTTT. The encoded protein is CASSDGTETNSPLHF. This sequence joins TRBV10-1 and TRBJ1-6, with D possibly TRBD1 on 5 matching bases. The CDR3 spans 15 residues. From germline, CDR1 is WNHNN and CDR2 SYGVQD (reference sequence). Trimming cost V 3 bases and J 7 bases, with 13 bases left between them.